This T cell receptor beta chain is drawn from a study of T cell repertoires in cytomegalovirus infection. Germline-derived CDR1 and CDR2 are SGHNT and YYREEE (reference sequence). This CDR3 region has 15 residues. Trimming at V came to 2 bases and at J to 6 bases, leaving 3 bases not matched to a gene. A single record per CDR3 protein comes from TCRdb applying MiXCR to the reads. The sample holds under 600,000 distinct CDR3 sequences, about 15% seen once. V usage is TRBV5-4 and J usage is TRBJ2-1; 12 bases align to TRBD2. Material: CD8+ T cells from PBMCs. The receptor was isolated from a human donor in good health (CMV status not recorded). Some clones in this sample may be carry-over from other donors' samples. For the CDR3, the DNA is TGTGCCAGCAGCTTCGGGACTAGCGGGCGCAATGAGCAGTTCTTC. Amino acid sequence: CASSFGTSGRNEQFF. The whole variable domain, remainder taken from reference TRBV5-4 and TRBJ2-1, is ETGVTQSPTHLIKTRGQQVTLRCSSQSGHNTVSWYQQALGQGPQFIFQYYREEENGRGNFPPRFSGLQFPNYSSELNVNALELDDSALYLCASSFGTSGRNEQFFGPGTRLTVL.